These 4 T cell receptor beta chains were sequenced from one sample in a study of OX40 agonist ivuxolimab in advanced cancers. Assay: immunoSEQ multiplex PCR; the TCRdb copy retains only in-frame clones and omits some. The repertoire holds about 23,000 clones, with 65% to 85% as singletons. The sample was CD4+ or CD8+ T cells sorted from blood, taken in a trial of the OX40 agonist ivuxolimab. The receptors derive from an adult with an advanced solid tumor such as melanoma, head and neck, liver or kidney cancer.

The rearrangement uses TRBV7-2 and TRBJ1-5, with D perhaps matching TRBD1 (5 bases). Germline V lookup: CDR1 SGHTA, CDR2 FQGNSA. Trimming took off 1 base at V and 1 base at J, with 11 bases between the two ends. The CDR3 is made up of 16 amino acids. The CDR3 sequence: CASSLVAGVSNQPQHF. CDR3 in DNA: TGTGCCAGCAGCTTAGTAGCGGGGGTCAGCAATCAGCCCCAGCATTTT.

This chain links TRBV16 with TRBJ1-5, with a weak D call TRBD1 (5 bases). Germline-derived CDR1 and CDR2 are KGHSY and FQNENV. The CDR3 has 17 residues. The V end lost 3 bases, the J end lost 0 bases, and 15 bases lay between the germline ends. The CDR3 loop is CASSQGTGPHSNQPQHF. The CDR3 DNA follows: TGTGCCAGCAGCCAGGGTACAGGACCGCATAGCAATCAGCCCCAGCATTTT.

The V and J genes are TRBV9 and TRBJ2-5; D may be TRBD2 (6 bases). Trimming stripped 0 bases from V and 5 bases from J, with 14 bases between. This CDR3 has 15 amino acids. Germline V gene sequence: CDR1 SGDLS, CDR2 YYNGEE. This CDR3 reads CASSVAQTRLETQYF. CDR3 in DNA: TGTGCCAGCAGCGTAGCCCAGACTAGATTGGAGACCCAGTACTTC.

J is TRBJ2-3 and V is TRBV6-4; D possibly corresponds to TRBD1 (6 bases). The CDR3 covers 14 residues. Germline V gives CDR1 MRHNA, CDR2 SNTAGT. V was shortened by 4 bases and J by 0 bases, with 8 bases between the two germline ends. The CDR3 nucleotides are TGTGCCAGCAGTGCCAGGGGAAGCACAGATACGCAGTATTTT. This translates into CASSARGSTDTQYF.